This T cell receptor (beta chain) was sequenced in a study of shared clonotypes between healthy human individuals. V shed 6 bases and J 5 bases; nucleotides not matched to a gene: 9. Per germline, CDR1 MNHNY and CDR2 SVGAGI (reference sequence). This CDR3 spans 14 amino acids. Produced via immunoSEQ multiplex PCR; TCRdb's table is partial and in-frame only. The profile shows approximately 940,000 clones, 70% to 85% of them singletons. The receptor was isolated from a man aged 18 to 35 in good health. The sequencing input was memory CD4+ T cells sorted from blood. As to subset: CD45RA-negative fraction. The V and J genes are TRBV6-6 and TRBJ1-2, with TRBD1 identical over 7 bases. This chain's CDR3 is CASSTAPQGYGYTF. The CDR3 DNA reads TGTGCCAGCAGCACAGCGCCACAGGGGTATGGCTACACCTTC.